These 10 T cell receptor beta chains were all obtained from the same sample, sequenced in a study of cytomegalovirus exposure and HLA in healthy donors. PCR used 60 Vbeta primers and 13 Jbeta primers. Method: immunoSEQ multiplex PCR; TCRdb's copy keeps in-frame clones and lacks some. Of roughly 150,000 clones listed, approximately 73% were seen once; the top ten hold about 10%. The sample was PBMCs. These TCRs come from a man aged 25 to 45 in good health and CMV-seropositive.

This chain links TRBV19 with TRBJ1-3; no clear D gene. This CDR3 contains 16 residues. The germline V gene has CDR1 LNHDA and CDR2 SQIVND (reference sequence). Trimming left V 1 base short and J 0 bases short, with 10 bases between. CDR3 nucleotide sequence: TGTGCCAGTAGTATAGCGATCAGAAGCTCTGGAAACACCATATATTTT. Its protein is CASSIAIRSSGNTIYF.

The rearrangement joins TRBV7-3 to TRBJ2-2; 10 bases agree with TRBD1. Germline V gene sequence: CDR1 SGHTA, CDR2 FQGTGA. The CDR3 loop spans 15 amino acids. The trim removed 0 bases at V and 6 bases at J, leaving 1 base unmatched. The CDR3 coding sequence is TGTGCCAGCAGCTTAACGGGACAGGGGCCCGGGGAGCTGTTTTTT. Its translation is CASSLTGQGPGELFF.

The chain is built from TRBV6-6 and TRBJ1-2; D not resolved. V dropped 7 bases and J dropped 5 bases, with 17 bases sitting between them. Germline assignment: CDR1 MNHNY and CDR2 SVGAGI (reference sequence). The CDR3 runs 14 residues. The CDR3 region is CASTNAETKYGYTF. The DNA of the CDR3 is TGTGCCAGCACCAACGCTGAGACAAAGTATGGCTACACCTTC.

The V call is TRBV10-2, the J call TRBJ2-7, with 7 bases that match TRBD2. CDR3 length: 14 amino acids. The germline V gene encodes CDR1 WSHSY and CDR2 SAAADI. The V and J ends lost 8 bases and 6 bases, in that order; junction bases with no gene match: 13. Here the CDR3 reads CASGQGEGPAEQYF. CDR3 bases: TGCGCCAGCGGACAAGGGGAGGGCCCGGCCGAGCAGTACTTC.

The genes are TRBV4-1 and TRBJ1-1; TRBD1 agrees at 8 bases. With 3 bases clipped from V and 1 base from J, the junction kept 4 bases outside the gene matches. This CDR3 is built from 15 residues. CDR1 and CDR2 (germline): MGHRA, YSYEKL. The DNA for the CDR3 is TGCGCCAGCAGCCAGAACAGGGGGAGGAACACTGAAGCTTTCTTT. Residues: CASSQNRGRNTEAFF.

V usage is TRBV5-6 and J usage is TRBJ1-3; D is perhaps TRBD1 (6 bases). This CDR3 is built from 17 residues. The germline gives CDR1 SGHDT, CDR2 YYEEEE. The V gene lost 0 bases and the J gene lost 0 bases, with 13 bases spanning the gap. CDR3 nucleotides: TGTGCCAGCAGCTTGGGGCCCGGGACACTCTCTGGAAACACCATATATTTT. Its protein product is CASSLGPGTLSGNTIYF.

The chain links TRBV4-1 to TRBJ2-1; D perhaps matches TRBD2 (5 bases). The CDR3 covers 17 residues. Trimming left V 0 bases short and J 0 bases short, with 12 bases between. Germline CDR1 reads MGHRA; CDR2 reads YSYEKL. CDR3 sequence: CASSQEPDSSSYNEQFF. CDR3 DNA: TGCGCCAGCAGCCAAGAACCGGACTCGAGCTCCTACAATGAGCAGTTCTTC.

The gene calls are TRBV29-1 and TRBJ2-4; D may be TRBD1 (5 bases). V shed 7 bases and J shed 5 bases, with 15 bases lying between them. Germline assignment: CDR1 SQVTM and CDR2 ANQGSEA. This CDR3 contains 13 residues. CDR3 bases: TGCAGCGCCTTGACAGTTGGTGAAAACATTCAGTACTTC. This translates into CSALTVGENIQYF. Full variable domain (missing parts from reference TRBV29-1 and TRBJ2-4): SAVISQKPSRDICQRGTSLTIQCQVDSQVTMMFWYRQQPGQSLTLIATANQGSEATYESGFVIDKFPISRPNLTFSTLTVSNMSPEDSSIYLCSALTVGENIQYFGAGTRLSVL.

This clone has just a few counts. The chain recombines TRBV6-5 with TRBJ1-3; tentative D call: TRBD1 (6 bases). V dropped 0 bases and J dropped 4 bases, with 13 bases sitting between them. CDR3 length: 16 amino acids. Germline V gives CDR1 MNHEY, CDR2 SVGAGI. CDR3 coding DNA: TGTGCCAGCAGTTACTCGTCGCGGGGGGGCGGAAACACCATATATTTT. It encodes CASSYSSRGGGNTIYF.

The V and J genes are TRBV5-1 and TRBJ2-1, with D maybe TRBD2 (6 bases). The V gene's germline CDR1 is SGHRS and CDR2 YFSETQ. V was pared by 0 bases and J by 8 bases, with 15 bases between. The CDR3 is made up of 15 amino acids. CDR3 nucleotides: TGCGCCAGCAGCTTGGGGCGCGGGGTCGGGGATGAGCAGTTCTTC. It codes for CASSLGRGVGDEQFF.